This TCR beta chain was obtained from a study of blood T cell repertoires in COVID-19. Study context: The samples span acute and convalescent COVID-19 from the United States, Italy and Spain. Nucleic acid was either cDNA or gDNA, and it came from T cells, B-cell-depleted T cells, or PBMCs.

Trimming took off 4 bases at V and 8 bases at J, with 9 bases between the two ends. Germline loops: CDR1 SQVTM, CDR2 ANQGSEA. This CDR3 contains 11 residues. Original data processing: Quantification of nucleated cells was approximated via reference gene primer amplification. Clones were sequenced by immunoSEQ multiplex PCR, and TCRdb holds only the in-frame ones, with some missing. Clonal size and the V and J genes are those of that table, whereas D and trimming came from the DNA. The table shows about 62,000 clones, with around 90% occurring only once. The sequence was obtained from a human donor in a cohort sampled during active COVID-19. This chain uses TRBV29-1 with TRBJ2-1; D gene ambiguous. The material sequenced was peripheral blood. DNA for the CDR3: TGCAGCGTTGGCAAAAACTATGAGCAGTTCTTC. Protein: CSVGKNYEQFF.